Following are 7 T cell receptor beta chains from one sample sequenced in a study of T cell clonotyping in hematopoietic cell transplantation. Time point: recipient sample about 28 days before transplant, after cytoreduction. Sequencing was performed with immunoSEQ multiplex PCR; in TCRdb, only in-frame clones are kept and a portion is missing. The sample consists of tens of thousands of clones, around 85% of them appearing once. The sample was peripheral blood mononuclear cells, taken before stem cell transplant. These receptors were taken from a man between 60 and 70 years old with acute myeloid leukemia. Some clones in this sample may be carry-over from other donors' samples.

The rearrangement links TRBV19 to TRBJ1-2, with a possible D match to TRBD1 (5 bases). The V gene's germline CDR1 is LNHDA and CDR2 SQIVND (reference sequence). Trimming shortened V by 9 bases and J by 7 bases, and 12 bases separated the two germline ends. This CDR3 has 11 amino acids. This CDR3 is CASWRGGGYTF. The CDR3 nucleotides are TGTGCCAGCTGGAGGGGCGGTGGCTACACCTTC.

The chain joins TRBV5-1 to TRBJ2-5; D not resolved. The V and J ends lost 0 bases and 2 bases respectively, with 11 bases between them. CDR3 length: 15 residues. In germline, CDR1 is SGHRS, CDR2 YFSETQ. This CDR3 is CASSLVAGGQETQYF. CDR3 nucleotide sequence: TGCGCCAGCAGCTTGGTAGCCGGCGGTCAAGAGACCCAGTACTTC.

This clone has more than one count but fewer than ten. The chain uses TRBV2 and TRBJ2-7; D may be TRBD1 (5 bases). CDR1 and CDR2 from the germline V gene are SNHLY and FYNNEI. V gave up 3 bases and J gave up 1 base, with 7 bases separating them. The CDR3 contains 13 residues. CDR3 sequence reads: CASSEGLSYEQYF. As DNA, the CDR3 is TGTGCCAGCAGTGAGGGGCTTTCCTACGAGCAGTACTTC.

The gene calls are TRBV5-1 and TRBJ1-4; D gene unclear. This CDR3 spans 13 amino acids. V was trimmed by 4 bases and J by 4 bases, leaving 8 bases between them. The germline V gene encodes CDR1 SGHRS and CDR2 YFSETQ. The DNA of the CDR3 is TGCGCCAGCAGCATCCAGGTTAATGAAAAACTGTTTTTT. Amino acids: CASSIQVNEKLFF.

This rearrangement joins TRBV6-1 to TRBJ1-5; D is unclear. Trimming cost V 3 bases and J 7 bases, with 7 bases left between them. This CDR3 contains 12 residues. Germline CDR1 is MNHNS and CDR2 is SASEGT. CDR3 amino acids: CASSDPRQPQHF. In DNA, the CDR3 is TGTGCCAGCAGTGACCCGAGACAGCCCCAGCATTTT.

The V and J genes are TRBV18 and TRBJ1-3, with TRBD1 as a possible D gene (6 bases). V was clipped by 6 bases and J by 1 base, with 16 bases between them. The CDR3 extends over 16 amino acids. Germline V gives CDR1 KGHSH, CDR2 LQKENI. CDR3 loop: CASSYGGGSSGNTIYF. CDR3 DNA: TGTGCCAGCTCCTACGGGGGGGGCTCATCTGGAAACACCATATATTTT.

The chain couples TRBV2 to TRBJ2-7; TRBD2 matches at 8 bases. The CDR3 is 14 amino acids. V gave up 6 bases and J gave up 7 bases; unmatched junction bases: 11. The germline V gene has CDR1 SNHLY and CDR2 FYNNEI. In DNA, the CDR3 is TGTGCCAGCAGCGGGGGGGTGGCTAGTGATGAGCAGTACTTC. This sequence encodes CASSGGVASDEQYF. The full variable domain, in which reference TRBV2 and TRBJ2-7 provide the parts outside the CDR3, is EPEVTQTPSHQVTQMGQEVILRCVPISNHLYFYWYRQILGQKVEFLVSFYNNEISEKSEIFDDQFSVERPDGSNFTLKIRSTKLEDSAMYFCASSGGVASDEQYFGPGTRLTVT.